The 5 T cell receptor beta chains given below trace back to one sample, sequenced in a study of post-analysis software for immune sequencing data. Overall study results and limits: Elevated frequency relative to controls characterized several TRBV segments in patients, TRBV5-6, TRBV5-1 and TRBV20-1 among them.

Presence of unique molecular identifiers characterized the TCR beta cDNA libraries. MiXCR was run by TCRdb on the PCR reads, yielding one entry per CDR3 protein. The sample lists hundreds of thousands of distinct CDR3 sequences; roughly three fifths were seen once. These receptors have no identified antigens. The sample comprised blood. These receptors all come from a girl aged 2-15 years with multiple sclerosis.

This clonotype was detected a few times. The rearrangement uses TRBV5-1 and TRBJ1-2; a possible D gene is TRBD1 (5 bases). Trimming removed 0 bases at V and 8 bases at J, with 11 bases between. The CDR3 has 13 amino acids. The V gene's germline CDR1 is SGHRS and CDR2 YFSETQ. DNA of the CDR3: TGCGCCAGCAGCTTGGGGGGCACGGAGGGCTACACCTTC. Its protein is CASSLGGTEGYTF.

The chain uses TRBV9 and TRBJ2-1, with D perhaps being TRBD1 or TRBD2 (6 bases each). The V gene's germline CDR1 is SGDLS and CDR2 YYNGEE. CDR3 length: 14 amino acids. Trimming shortened V by 0 bases and J by 7 bases, and 11 bases separated the two germline ends. The CDR3 region is CASSVGGAENEQFF. The CDR3 nucleotides are TGTGCCAGCAGCGTAGGGGGGGCTGAGAATGAGCAGTTCTTC.

The V and J genes are TRBV7-9 and TRBJ1-1, with D unclear. Trimming pared 4 bases from V and 0 bases from J, leaving 9 bases between. CDR1 is SEHNR, CDR2 FQNEAQ, per germline (reference sequence). There are 14 residues in the CDR3. The CDR3 reads CASSSNVMNTEAFF. The DNA for the CDR3 is TGTGCCAGCAGCTCCAACGTCATGAACACTGAAGCTTTCTTT. Together with reference TRBV7-9 and TRBJ1-1, the CDR3 gives the full variable domain: DTGVSQNPRHKITKRGQNVTFRCDPISEHNRLYWYRQTLGQGPEFLTYFQNEAQLEKSRLLSDRFSAERPKGSFSTLEIQRTEQGDSAMYLCASSSNVMNTEAFFGQGTRLTVV.

The chain carries TRBV11-2 and TRBJ2-7; TRBD1 matches at 8 bases. J was trimmed by 3 bases and V by 1 base; bases with no gene match: 8. Germline loops: CDR1 SGHAT, CDR2 FQNNGV. The CDR3 has 16 amino acids. The CDR3 DNA reads as TGTGCCAGCAGCTTAGTAGAAAAAGACAGGGGCTACGAGCAGTACTTC. Translation gives CASSLVEKDRGYEQYF.

The V call is TRBV20-1, the J call TRBJ2-5; D ambiguous. Per germline, CDR1 DFQATT and CDR2 SNEGSKA (reference sequence). The germline V and J ends were trimmed by 4 bases and 3 bases, with 3 bases remaining between them. The CDR3 is 10 residues long. The DNA for the CDR3 is TGCAGTGCTATGAAAGAGACCCAGTACTTC. Translating it yields CSAMKETQYF.